This TCR beta chain was profiled in a study of shared clonotypes between healthy human individuals. Measured with immunoSEQ multiplex PCR; TCRdb has only the in-frame clones, and not every one. The sample records approximately 2.3 million clones, approximately 93% being singletons. CDR3 size: 17 residues. The V and J genes are TRBV21-1 and TRBJ2-7; the D call in the table, TRBD2, was not verified against the DNA. TRBV21-1 is a known pseudogene. Sequencing was done on a sample of naive CD4+ T cells from PBMCs. The subset: CD45RA+ positively selected. The receptor comes from a man between 18 and 29 years old in good health. Some clones in this sample may be carry-over from other donors' samples. DNA of the CDR3: TGTGCCAGCAGGAGCGTCGCAGACGGTCCATTAACCTACGAGCAGTACTTC. Translation: CASRSVADGPLTYEQYF.